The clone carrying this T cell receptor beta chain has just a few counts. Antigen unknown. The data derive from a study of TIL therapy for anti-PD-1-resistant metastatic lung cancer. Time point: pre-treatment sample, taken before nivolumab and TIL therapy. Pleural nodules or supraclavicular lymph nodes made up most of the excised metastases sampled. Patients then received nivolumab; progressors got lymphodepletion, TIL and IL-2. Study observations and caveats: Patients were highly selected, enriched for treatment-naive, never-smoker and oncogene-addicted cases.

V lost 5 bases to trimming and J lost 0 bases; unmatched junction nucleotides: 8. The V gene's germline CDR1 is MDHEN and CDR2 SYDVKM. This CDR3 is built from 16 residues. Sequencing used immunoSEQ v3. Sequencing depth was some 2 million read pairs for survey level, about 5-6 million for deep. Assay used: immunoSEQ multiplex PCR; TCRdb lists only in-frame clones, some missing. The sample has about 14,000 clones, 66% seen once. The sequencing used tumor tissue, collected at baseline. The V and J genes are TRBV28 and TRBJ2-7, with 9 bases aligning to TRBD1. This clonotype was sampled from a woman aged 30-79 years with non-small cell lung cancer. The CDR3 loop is CASSTGGVHSSYEQYF. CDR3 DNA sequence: TGTGCCAGCAGTACAGGGGGCGTCCATAGCTCCTACGAGCAGTACTTC.